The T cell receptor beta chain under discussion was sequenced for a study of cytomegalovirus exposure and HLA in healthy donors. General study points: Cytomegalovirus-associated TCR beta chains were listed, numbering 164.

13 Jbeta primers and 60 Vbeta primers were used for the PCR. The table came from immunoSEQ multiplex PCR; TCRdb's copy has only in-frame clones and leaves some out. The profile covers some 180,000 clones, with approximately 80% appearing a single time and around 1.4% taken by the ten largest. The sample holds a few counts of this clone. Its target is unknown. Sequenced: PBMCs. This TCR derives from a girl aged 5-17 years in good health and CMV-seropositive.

CDR3 in DNA: TGTGCCTGGAGTGCCGCCGCGGGGGGAAACACCATATATTTT. Its protein product is CAWSAAAGGNTIYF. The chain is built from TRBV30 and TRBJ1-3; no reliable D call. The germline V gene encodes CDR1 GTSNPN and CDR2 SVGIG (reference sequence). Trimming removed 1 base at V and 4 bases at J, with 11 bases between. The CDR3 runs to 14 residues.